A selection of T cell receptor beta chains follows, all from one sample in a study of beta chain features in type 1 diabetes. Clones were read by immunoSEQ multiplex PCR, and TCRdb kept only the in-frame ones, dropping some. The sample shows 300,000 to 350,000 clones, around 8% of them seen only once. The sequencing sample was made of central memory CD4+ T cells from blood. The receptors shown here come from a woman between 18 and 29 years old in good health. CDR3s include the opening cysteine and the closing phenylalanine or tryptophan. The D gene is left open where the match is weak. Clone size is not always given. Where it is, it says once, few, many or a class for expanded clones.

TRBV5-1	TRBJ2-6	-	-	CASGASGSGANVLTF	TGCGCCAGCGGGGCGTCGGGCTCTGGGGCCAACGTCCTGACTTTC
TRBV28	TRBJ1-2	many	-	CASSLDGGYTF	TGTGCCAGCAGTTTGGACGGTGGCTACACCTTC
TRBV4-1	TRBJ2-7	few	-	CASSQDKVPYEQYF	TGCGCCAGCAGCCAAGACAAGGTTCCCTACGAGCAGTACTTC
TRBV15	TRBJ2-3	-	-	CATSRVRGPTDTQYF	TGTGCCACCAGCAGAGTCAGGGGCCCCACAGATACGCAGTATTTT
TRBV18	TRBJ2-4	-	-	CASSPPGLAKNIQYF	TGTGCCAGCTCACCACCAGGTCTAGCCAAAAACATTCAGTACTTC
TRBV5-1	TRBJ2-7	many	TRBD1	CASSTGQVNVYEQYF	TGCGCCAGCAGCACTGGACAGGTTAACGTGTACGAGCAGTACTTC
TRBV14	TRBJ2-3	many	-	CASSHFKGGTDTQYF	TGTGCCAGCAGCCATTTTAAGGGGGGCACAGATACGCAGTATTTT
TRBV18	TRBJ2-1	few	-	CASSGMSWGHEQFF	TGTGCCAGCTCGGGGATGTCGTGGGGTCATGAGCAGTTCTTC
TRBV19	TRBJ2-7	few	-	CASSDRNEQYF	TGTGCCAGTAGTGATAGAAACGAGCAGTACTTC
TRBV7-9	TRBJ1-2	few	-	CASSLVRATYGYTF	TGTGCCAGCAGCTTAGTGAGAGCGACCTATGGCTACACCTTC
TRBV6-5	TRBJ1-5	-	-	CASSREENQPQHF	TGTGCCAGCAGCAGGGAGGAGAATCAGCCCCAGCATTTT
TRBV27	TRBJ2-7	-	-	CASSPRTLVSYEQYF	TGTGCCAGCAGTCCCAGGACATTAGTCTCCTACGAGCAGTACTTC
TRBV6-6	TRBJ2-6	few	-	CASSFTGANVLTF	TGTGCCAGCAGTTTTACTGGGGCCAACGTCCTGACTTTC
TRBV6-1	TRBJ2-7	few	-	CASRDIRPEQYF	TGTGCCAGCAGGGACATTCGACCCGAGCAGTACTTC
TRBV7-3	TRBJ1-5	few	-	CASSPAGSNQPQHF	TGTGCCAGCAGCCCGGCGGGTAGCAATCAGCCCCAGCATTTT
TRBV27	TRBJ2-1	-	TRBD2	CASSPRVGGNEQFF	TGTGCCAGCAGCCCCAGGGTGGGGGGGAATGAGCAGTTCTTC
TRBV10-1	TRBJ1-1	-	-	CASSPGGRFTEAFF	TGCGCCAGCAGCCCCGGAGGGAGATTCACTGAAGCTTTCTTT
TRBV11-2	TRBJ2-1	-	-	CASSPSEINEQFF	TGTGCCAGCAGCCCGAGTGAAATCAATGAGCAGTTCTTC
TRBV7-7	TRBJ2-5	-	-	CASSLRGGLEETQYF	TGTGCTAGCAGCTTAAGGGGAGGTCTAGAAGAGACCCAGTACTTC
TRBV27	TRBJ2-3	-	-	CASRSRGVRTDTQYF	TGTGCCAGCAGAAGCAGGGGTGTTCGCACAGATACGCAGTATTTT
TRBV6-6	TRBJ2-7	many	TRBD2	CASSYQAGGPVEQYF	TGTGCCAGCAGTTACCAAGCGGGAGGGCCGGTCGAGCAGTACTTC
TRBV19	TRBJ2-7	-	TRBD1	CASSQGGTGEQYF	TGTGCCAGTAGCCAAGGTGGGACAGGGGAGCAGTACTTC
TRBV7-2	TRBJ2-5	few	TRBD1	CASSRGLSGAQETQYF	TGTGCCAGCAGTAGGGGGCTAAGTGGGGCCCAAGAGACCCAGTACTTC
TRBV6-1	TRBJ1-1	-	-	CASSEVRWRPSAHGTEAFF	TGTGCCAGCAGTGAAGTGAGGTGGAGGCCGAGTGCTCACGGCACTGAAGCTTTCTTT
TRBV27	TRBJ1-2	-	-	CASSGNQGSYTF	TGTGCCAGCAGTGGTAATCAGGGGAGCTACACCTTC
TRBV9	TRBJ1-5	few	TRBD1	CASSVGGQGNQPQHF	TGTGCCAGCAGCGTAGGGGGACAGGGTAATCAGCCCCAGCATTTT
TRBV11-2	TRBJ1-2	-	-	CASSLQGPTTHGYTF	TGTGCCAGCAGCTTGCAGGGTCCTACAACCCATGGCTACACCTTC
TRBV14	TRBJ2-6	-	-	CASSQEGSGANVLTF	TGTGCCAGCAGCCAAGAAGGATCTGGGGCCAACGTCCTGACTTTC
TRBV7-2	TRBJ1-1	few	-	CASSFGMNTEAFF	TGTGCCAGCAGCTTCGGGATGAACACTGAAGCTTTCTTT
TRBV28	TRBJ2-3	-	TRBD1	CASRQGIGTDTQYF	TGTGCCAGCAGACAGGGGATCGGCACAGATACGCAGTATTTT
TRBV29-1	TRBJ1-2	many	-	CSVADGDYGYTF	TGCAGCGTCGCGGACGGAGACTATGGCTACACCTTC
TRBV28	TRBJ1-2	-	-	CASSEAQGRYGYTF	TGTGCCAGCAGTGAAGCTCAGGGGAGGTATGGCTACACCTTC
TRBV28	TRBJ2-2	many	-	CASSISVNTGELFF	TGTGCCAGCTCTATATCTGTGAACACCGGGGAGCTGTTTTTT
TRBV10-3	TRBJ2-7	few	-	CASSYYRGARPYEQYF	TGTGCCAGCAGTTACTATCGGGGGGCGCGTCCTTACGAGCAGTACTTC
TRBV6-6	TRBJ1-2	few	-	CASTYNYGYTF	TGTGCCAGCACGTATAACTATGGCTACACCTTC
TRBV29-1	TRBJ2-7	-	TRBD2	CSVHLSGSFEQYF	TGCAGCGTTCACCTTAGCGGGAGTTTCGAGCAGTACTTC
TRBV6-6	TRBJ2-1	-	-	CASSYSIPGYNEQFF	TGTGCCAGCAGTTACTCGATCCCCGGGTACAATGAGCAGTTCTTC
TRBV7-2	TRBJ2-5	-	-	CASSFQFRGETQYF	TGTGCCAGCAGCTTCCAGTTCCGAGGGGAGACCCAGTACTTC
TRBV11-2	TRBJ2-1	-	-	CASSLVGAYNEQFF	TGTGCCAGCAGCTTAGTGGGTGCGTACAATGAGCAGTTCTTC